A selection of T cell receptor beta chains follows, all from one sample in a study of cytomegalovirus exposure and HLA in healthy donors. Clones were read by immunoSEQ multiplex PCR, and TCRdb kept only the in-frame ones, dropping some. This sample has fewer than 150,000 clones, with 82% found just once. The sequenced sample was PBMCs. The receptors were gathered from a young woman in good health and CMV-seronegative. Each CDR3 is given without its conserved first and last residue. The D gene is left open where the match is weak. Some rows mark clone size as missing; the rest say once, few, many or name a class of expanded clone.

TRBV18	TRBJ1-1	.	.	ASSQDNLNTEAF
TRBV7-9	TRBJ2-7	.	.	ASSLVAGYEQY
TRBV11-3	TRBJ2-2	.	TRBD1	ASSFSQGATGELF
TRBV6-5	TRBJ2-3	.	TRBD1	ASGFATGGTDAQY
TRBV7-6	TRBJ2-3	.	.	ASSLTGLSTDTQY
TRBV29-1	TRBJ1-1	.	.	STTGGNTEAF
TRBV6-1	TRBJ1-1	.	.	ASSEALAIEAF
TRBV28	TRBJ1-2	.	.	ASSLKFLWARLRGYGYT
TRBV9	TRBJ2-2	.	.	ASSLVNGELF
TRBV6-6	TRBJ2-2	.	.	ASKEGGAGFTGELF
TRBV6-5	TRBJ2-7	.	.	ASSYSRQSYEQY
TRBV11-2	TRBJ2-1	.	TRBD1	ASSAPKGGFGHNEQF
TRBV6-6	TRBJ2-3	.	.	ASSYPTDTQY
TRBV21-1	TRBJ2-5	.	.	AFPGGQETQY
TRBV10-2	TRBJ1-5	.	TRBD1	ASSGVGQTRQPQH
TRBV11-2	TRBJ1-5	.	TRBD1	ASSLGQGAGQPQH
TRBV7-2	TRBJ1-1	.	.	ASSLIIRGLVGTEAF
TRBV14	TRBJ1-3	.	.	ASSQGGHGNTIY
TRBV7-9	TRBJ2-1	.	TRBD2	ASSLMASGRDEQF
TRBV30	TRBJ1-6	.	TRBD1	AWSSSTGGNSPLH
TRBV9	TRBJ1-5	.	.	ASSGGHSNQPQH
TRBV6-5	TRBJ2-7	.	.	ASSYYPRAGEQY
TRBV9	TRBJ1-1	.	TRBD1	ASSEQGGPTEAF
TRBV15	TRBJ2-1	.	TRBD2	ATSRFSPGLAGNEQF
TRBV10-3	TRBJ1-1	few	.	AIKRDPNTEAF
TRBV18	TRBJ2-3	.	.	ASSPHSTDTQY
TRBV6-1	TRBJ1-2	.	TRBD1	ASSGTGRYGYT
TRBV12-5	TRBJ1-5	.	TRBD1	ARKEWGQGAVNQPQH
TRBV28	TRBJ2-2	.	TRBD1	ASSSLLPFGQGDTGELF
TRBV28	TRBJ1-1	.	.	ASSLWAGRSLNTEAF
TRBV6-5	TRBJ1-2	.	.	ASSPDWNYGYT
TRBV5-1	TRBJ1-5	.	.	ASSLGGSHSNQPQH
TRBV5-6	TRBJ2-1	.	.	ASSLKYSYNEQF
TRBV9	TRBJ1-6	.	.	ASSVRGSNSPLH
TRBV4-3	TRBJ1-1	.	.	ASSQHTGSNTEAF
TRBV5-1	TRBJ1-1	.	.	ASSLGRGEAF
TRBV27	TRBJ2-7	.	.	ASSWRGEQY
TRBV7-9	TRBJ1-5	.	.	ASTPGEGGQPQH
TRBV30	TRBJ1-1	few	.	AWSSSQGFPEAF
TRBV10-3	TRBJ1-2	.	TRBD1	AIGQGDYGYT
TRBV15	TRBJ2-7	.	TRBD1	ATSRAQGEPYEQY
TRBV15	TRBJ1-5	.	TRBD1	ATSRDGTGNDQPQH
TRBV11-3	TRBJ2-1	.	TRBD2	ASSSGTTSTNEQF
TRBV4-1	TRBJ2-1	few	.	ASSQVDMISYNEQF
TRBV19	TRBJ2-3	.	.	ASSATGVDTQY
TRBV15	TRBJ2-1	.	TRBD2	ATSRFISGGAVEQF
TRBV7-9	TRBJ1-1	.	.	ASSLVAGLPNTEAF
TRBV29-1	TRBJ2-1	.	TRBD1	SVDTGGYNEQF
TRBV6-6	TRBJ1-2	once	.	ASSSPTDNYGYT
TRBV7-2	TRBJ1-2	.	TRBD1	ASSLLAGTGSYT
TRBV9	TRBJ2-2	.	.	ASSVEGRNTGELF